This T cell receptor (beta chain) stems from a study of Ad26.COV2.S vaccination and SARS-CoV-2 variants. The CDR3 is made up of 17 amino acids. CDR1 is LGHNA, CDR2 YNFKEQ, per germline. V shed 0 bases, J shed 4 bases, and the junction held 4 bases outside the gene matches. Sample treatment: 15 to 20 received Ad26.COV2.S at low or high dose, single or two shots; about 5 received placebo; per-sample allocation not given. Day 63 following the first vaccine or placebo injection was when the samples were taken. Expression of Wuhan-strain SARS-CoV-2 spike came from the Ad26 vector that formed the vaccine. The data were produced by immunoSEQ multiplex PCR, yet TCRdb's version contains in-frame clones alone and is incomplete. The sample has about 350,000 clones; approximately 86% are singletons. This clone was counted once.

The origin of this receptor is a person aged 18-60 years who received the Ad26.COV2.S COVID-19 vaccine or a placebo. The specimen comprised peripheral blood, sampled in a trial of Ad26.COV2.S vaccine versus placebo. V is TRBV4-2 and J is TRBJ2-5; 14 bases align to TRBD2. In DNA form, the CDR3 reads TGTGCCAGCAGCCAAGATGGGACTAGCGGGAGATCAGAGACCCAGTACTTC. Translating gives CASSQDGTSGRSETQYF.